This T cell receptor (beta chain) is drawn from a study of somatic mutations in cytotoxic T cells in rheumatoid arthritis. The wider study: Patient blood (about 28 ml EDTA) was taken immediately after diagnosis and before treatment. Study-wide results and caveats: Age-dependent increases in CD8+ clonality occurred in rheumatoid arthritis patients but not in healthy controls. Nothing was done to adjust for multiple comparisons when TRBV07 showed up slightly less in rheumatoid arthritis patients. CD8+ T cells showed clonality that did not differ significantly between patients with rheumatoid arthritis and age-matched healthy controls.

This clone was detected a few times. Its cognate antigen is unknown. The CDR3 is 14 amino acids. V lost 3 bases, J lost 9 bases, and 8 bases stayed unmatched. Germline V CDR1 and CDR2: SGHVS, FNYEAQ. The repertoire was sequenced with immunoSEQ multiplex PCR; TCRdb's copy has only in-frame clones and lacks some. The sample records roughly 16,000 clones, roughly four fifths being singletons. Sequenced material: CD8+ T cells sorted from blood. The origin of this receptor is a woman between 45 and 65 years old with rheumatoid arthritis. The genes are TRBV7-6 and TRBJ2-1, with TRBD2 matching over 7 bases. CDR3 DNA sequence: TGTGCCAGCAGCTTTTGGCGGGAGAAGGGTGAGCAGTTCTTC. It encodes CASSFWREKGEQFF.